Presented here are 13 T cell receptor beta chains from one specimen sequenced in a study of blood T cell repertoires in COVID-19. Profiling relied on immunoSEQ multiplex PCR, and the TCRdb table lists in-frame clones only, not all of them. In the table there are approximately 250,000 clones, approximately 90% of which are singletons. The sequencing sample was made of PBMCs or T cells enriched from blood (not recorded which). Every receptor here comes from a man in his forties who had been exposed to COVID-19.

The V and J genes are TRBV4-1 and TRBJ1-3; D call uncertain. This CDR3 is 15 amino acids long. Germline V CDR1 and CDR2: MGHRA, YSYEKL. Trimming pared 4 bases from V and 0 bases from J, leaving 10 bases between. The CDR3 spells CASSLAIYSGNTIYF. The CDR3 coding sequence is TGCGCCAGCAGCCTAGCGATCTACTCTGGAAACACCATATATTTT.

This clone appeared a few times. The gene calls are TRBV7-9 and TRBJ2-3; D might be TRBD2 (6 bases). This CDR3 comprises 13 residues. Germline V CDR1 and CDR2: SEHNR, FQNEAQ (reference sequence). Trimming removed 7 bases from V and 3 bases from J, with 11 bases in between. CDR3 sequence reads: CASTQAGTDTQYF. DNA for the CDR3: TGTGCCAGCACTCAGGCGGGAACAGATACGCAGTATTTT. The full variable domain, rest sourced from reference TRBV7-9 and TRBJ2-3, is DTGVSQNPRHKITKRGQNVTFRCDPISEHNRLYWYRQTLGQGPEFLTYFQNEAQLEKSRLLSDRFSAERPKGSFSTLEIQRTEQGDSAMYLCASTQAGTDTQYFGPGTRLTVL.

The chain links TRBV24-1 to TRBJ2-2; 7 bases are a match to TRBD1. The CDR3 is 14 residues long. V lost 7 bases to trimming and J lost 5 bases; unmatched junction nucleotides: 6. Germline CDR1 is KGHDR and CDR2 is SFDVKD. The CDR3 protein is CATSEGGRTGELFF. CDR3 sequence (DNA): TGTGCCACCAGCGAAGGGGGCCGAACCGGGGAGCTGTTTTTT.

The chain employs TRBV11-2 and TRBJ2-7; a weak D match, TRBD2 (6 bases). This CDR3 is built from 14 residues. V lost 3 bases to trimming and J lost 3 bases, with 12 bases between them. Looked up from germline, CDR1 is SGHAT and CDR2 is FQNNGV. The CDR3 DNA is TGTGCCAGCAGCTTCACCCAGGGAGGCTACGAGCAGTACTTC. This gives the protein CASSFTQGGYEQYF.

In the case of this clone: A junction boundary mismatches the germline segment, possibly from a read error. Within the sample, other DNA sequences also encode this same CDR3. The V gene is TRBV19, the J gene TRBJ2-2; D possibly corresponds to TRBD2 (5 bases). The CDR3 runs 17 residues. The germline gives CDR1 LNHDA, CDR2 SQIVND (reference sequence). The CDR3 DNA reads as TGTGCCACCGCAACCAGAGGACTGAACCTGAACACTGGGGAGCTGTTTTTT. This codes for CATATRGLNLNTGELFF.

The chain links TRBV21-1 to TRBJ2-6; the DNA was not used to check the table's D call, TRBD1. TRBV21-1 is a known pseudogene. This CDR3 is 19 amino acids long. CDR3 in amino acids: CASNPSRDRAYSGANVLTF. DNA of the CDR3: TGTGCCAGCAACCCTTCCCGGGACAGGGCTTACTCTGGGGCCAACGTCCTGACTTTC.

The chain combines TRBV20-1 with TRBJ2-1, with TRBD2 matching 8 bases. The V gene's germline CDR1 is DFQATT and CDR2 SNEGSKA (reference sequence). The CDR3 contains 14 residues. J gave up 7 bases and V 3 bases, and 8 bases lay outside the gene matches. For the CDR3, the DNA is TGCAGTGCTAGTCTCAGCGGGAGTAGGAATGAGCAGTTCTTC. Its protein is CSASLSGSRNEQFF.

The chain recombines TRBV5-1 with TRBJ1-5, with no clear D. Trimming pared 0 bases from V and 4 bases from J, leaving 5 bases between. Germline CDR1 reads SGHRS; CDR2 reads YFSETQ. The CDR3 has 13 residues. CDR3 sequence reads: CASSLGTNQPQHF. The CDR3 DNA is TGCGCCAGCAGCTTGGGCACAAATCAGCCCCAGCATTTT.

DNA for the CDR3: TGTGCCAGTAGTCAGGGAAGGGGCTTCGAAGCTTTCTTT. Encoded protein: CASSQGRGFEAFF. The chain couples TRBV19 to TRBJ1-1; a possible D gene is TRBD1 (5 bases). V lost 5 bases and J lost 8, with 15 bases in between. The CDR3 spans 13 residues. From germline, CDR1 is LNHDA and CDR2 SQIVND (reference sequence).

Here the CDR3 DNA reads TGTGCCAGCAGCCTTATAGCGGCTGGCTACACCTTC. This gives the protein CASSLIAAGYTF. The chain recombines TRBV28 with TRBJ1-2; D is unclear. Germline loops: CDR1 MDHEN, CDR2 SYDVKM. Deletions cut 6 bases from V and 7 bases from J, with 12 bases between. The CDR3 loop spans 12 amino acids.

This rearrangement joins TRBV12-3 or TRBV12-4 to TRBJ2-2, with TRBD2 matching over 8 bases. The CDR3 contains 13 residues. V lost 3 bases and J lost 12; bases outside the gene matches: 6. CDR3 loop: CASSFLAGWKLFF. The CDR3 DNA reads TGTGCCAGCAGTTTTTTAGCGGGGTGGAAGCTGTTTTTT.

The chain is built from TRBV9 and TRBJ2-5, with a weak D call TRBD1 (6 bases). The CDR3 is 15 residues long. V was clipped by 0 bases and J by 4 bases, with 13 bases between them. Germline V gene lookup returns CDR1 SGDLS and CDR2 YYNGEE. In DNA, the CDR3 is TGTGCCAGCAGCGTAGGGCAGGGGCGCGGAGAGACCCAGTACTTC. Encoded protein: CASSVGQGRGETQYF.

In DNA, the CDR3 is TGTGCCAGCAGCTTAACGGGTGACAGGGGGCTTGGAAACACCATATATTTT. This encodes CASSLTGDRGLGNTIYF. This chain uses TRBV7-3 with TRBJ1-3; TRBD1 matches 10 bases. CDR1 SGHTA and CDR2 FQGTGA come from the germline V gene. The CDR3 is made up of 17 amino acids. V shed 0 bases and J 3 bases; nucleotides not matched to a gene: 5. Variable domain in full (rest from reference TRBV7-3 and TRBJ1-3): GAGVSQTPSNKVTEKGKYVELRCDPISGHTALYWYRQSLGQGPEFLIYFQGTGAADDSGLPNDRFFAVRPEGSVSTLKIQRTERGDSAVYLCASSLTGDRGLGNTIYFGEGSWLTVV.